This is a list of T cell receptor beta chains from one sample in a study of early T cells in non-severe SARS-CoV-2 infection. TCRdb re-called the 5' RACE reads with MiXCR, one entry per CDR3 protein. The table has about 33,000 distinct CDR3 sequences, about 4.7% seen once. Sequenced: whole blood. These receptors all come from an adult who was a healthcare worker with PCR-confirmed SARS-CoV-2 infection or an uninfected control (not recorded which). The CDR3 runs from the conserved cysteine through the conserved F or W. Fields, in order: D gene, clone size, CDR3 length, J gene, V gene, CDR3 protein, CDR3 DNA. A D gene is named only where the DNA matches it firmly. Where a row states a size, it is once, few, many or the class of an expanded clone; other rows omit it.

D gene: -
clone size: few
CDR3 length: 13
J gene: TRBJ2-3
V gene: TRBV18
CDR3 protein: CASSRDFSDTQYF
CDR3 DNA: TGTGCCAGCTCACGGGACTTTTCAGATACGCAGTATTTT

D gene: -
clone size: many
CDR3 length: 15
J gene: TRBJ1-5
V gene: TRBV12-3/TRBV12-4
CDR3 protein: CASSSLNRGSGPQHF
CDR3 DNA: TGTGCCAGCAGTTCCCTAAATCGGGGGTCAGGGCCCCAGCATTTT

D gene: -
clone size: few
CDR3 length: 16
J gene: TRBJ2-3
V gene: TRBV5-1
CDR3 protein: CASSSLQGHGTDTQYF
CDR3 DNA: TGCGCCAGCAGCTCGCTCCAGGGACATGGGACAGATACGCAGTATTTT

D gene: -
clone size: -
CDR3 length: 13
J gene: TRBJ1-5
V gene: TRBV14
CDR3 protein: CASSQGLNQPQHF
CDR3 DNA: TGTGCCAGCAGCCAAGGGCTCAATCAGCCCCAGCATTTT

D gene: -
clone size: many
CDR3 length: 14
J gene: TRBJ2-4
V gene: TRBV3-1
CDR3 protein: CASSQGTGEYIQYF
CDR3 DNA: TGTGCCAGCAGCCAAGGGACGGGGGAATACATTCAGTACTTC

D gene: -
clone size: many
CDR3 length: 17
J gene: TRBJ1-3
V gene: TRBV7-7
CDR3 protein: CASSLEAAGSSGNTIYF
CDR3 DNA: TGTGCCAGCAGCTTAGAGGCGGCAGGAAGCTCTGGAAACACCATATATTTT

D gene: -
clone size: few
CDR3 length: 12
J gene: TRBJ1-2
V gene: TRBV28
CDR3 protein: CASSLRDYGYTF
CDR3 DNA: TGTGCCAGCAGTTTACGTGACTATGGCTACACCTTC

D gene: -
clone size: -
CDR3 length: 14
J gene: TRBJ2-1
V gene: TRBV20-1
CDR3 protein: CSAPPNSAVDEQFF
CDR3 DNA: TGCAGTGCCCCCCCAAACTCGGCAGTCGATGAGCAGTTCTTC

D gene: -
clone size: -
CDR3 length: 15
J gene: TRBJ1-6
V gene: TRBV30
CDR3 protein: CAWSHGGPVNSPLHF
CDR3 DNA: TGTGCCTGGAGTCACGGGGGACCGGTTAATTCACCCCTCCACTTT

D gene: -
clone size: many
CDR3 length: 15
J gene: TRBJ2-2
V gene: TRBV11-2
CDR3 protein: CASSFGMTDPGELFF
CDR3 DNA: TGTGCCAGCAGCTTCGGCATGACGGACCCCGGGGAGCTGTTTTTT

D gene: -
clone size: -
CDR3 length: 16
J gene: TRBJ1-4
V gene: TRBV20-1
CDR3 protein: CSARARGGATNEKLFF
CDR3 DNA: TGCAGTGCTAGAGCCAGGGGAGGCGCAACTAATGAAAAACTGTTTTTT

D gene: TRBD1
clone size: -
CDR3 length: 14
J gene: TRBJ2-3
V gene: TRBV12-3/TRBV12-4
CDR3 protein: CASSENRGPDTQYF
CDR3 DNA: TGTGCCAGCAGCGAGAACAGGGGGCCAGATACGCAGTATTTT

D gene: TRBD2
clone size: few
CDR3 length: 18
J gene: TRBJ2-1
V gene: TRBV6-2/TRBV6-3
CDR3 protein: CASSSWTSGGSSYNEQFF
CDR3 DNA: TGTGCCAGCAGTTCTTGGACTAGCGGGGGGAGCTCCTACAATGAGCAGTTCTTC

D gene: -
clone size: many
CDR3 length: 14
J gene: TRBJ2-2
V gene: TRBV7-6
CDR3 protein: CASSRGLSAGELFF
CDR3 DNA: TGTGCCAGCAGCAGAGGACTAAGCGCCGGGGAGCTGTTTTTT

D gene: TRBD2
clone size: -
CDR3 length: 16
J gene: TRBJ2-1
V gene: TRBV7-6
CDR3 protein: CASSLAEAGGLNEQFF
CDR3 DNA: TGTGCCAGCAGCTTAGCTGAGGCGGGGGGGCTAAATGAGCAGTTCTTC

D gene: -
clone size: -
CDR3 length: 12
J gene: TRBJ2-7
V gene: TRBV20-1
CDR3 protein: CSARGRDYEQYF
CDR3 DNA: TGCAGTGCTAGGGGCAGGGACTACGAGCAGTACTTC

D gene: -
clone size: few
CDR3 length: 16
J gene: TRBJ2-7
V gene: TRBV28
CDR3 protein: CASHTWIQGRTYEQYF
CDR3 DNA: TGTGCCAGCCATACCTGGATACAGGGCCGAACCTACGAGCAGTACTTC